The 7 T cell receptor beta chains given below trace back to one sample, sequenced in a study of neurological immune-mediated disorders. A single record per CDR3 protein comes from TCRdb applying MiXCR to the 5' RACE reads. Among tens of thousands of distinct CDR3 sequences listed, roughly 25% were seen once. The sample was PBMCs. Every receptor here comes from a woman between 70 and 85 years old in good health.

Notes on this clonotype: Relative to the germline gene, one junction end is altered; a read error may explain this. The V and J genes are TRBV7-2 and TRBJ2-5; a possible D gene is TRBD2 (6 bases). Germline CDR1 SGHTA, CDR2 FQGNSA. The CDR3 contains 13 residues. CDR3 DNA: TGTGCCAACAGCCCCGGGACTCCCGAGACCCAGTACTTC. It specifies CANSPGTPETQYF.

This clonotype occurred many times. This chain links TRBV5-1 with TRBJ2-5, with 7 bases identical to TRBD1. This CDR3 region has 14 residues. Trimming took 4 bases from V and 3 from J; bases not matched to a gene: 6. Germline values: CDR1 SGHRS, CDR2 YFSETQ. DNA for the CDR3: TGCGCCAGCAGCCCTATAGGGGGCGAAGAGACCCAGTACTTC. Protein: CASSPIGGEETQYF.

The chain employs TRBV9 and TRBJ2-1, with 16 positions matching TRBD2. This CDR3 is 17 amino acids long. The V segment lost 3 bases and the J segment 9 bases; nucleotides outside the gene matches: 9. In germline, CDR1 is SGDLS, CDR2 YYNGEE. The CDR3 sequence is CASSAPGLAGGKGEQFF. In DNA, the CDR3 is TGTGCCAGCAGCGCACCGGGACTAGCGGGGGGGAAGGGTGAGCAGTTCTTC.

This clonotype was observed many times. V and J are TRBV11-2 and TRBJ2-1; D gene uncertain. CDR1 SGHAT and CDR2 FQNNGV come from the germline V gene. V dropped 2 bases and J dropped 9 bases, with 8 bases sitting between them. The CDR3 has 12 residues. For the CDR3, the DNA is TGTGCCAGCAGCTTAAAGCGAGGTGAGCAGTTCTTC. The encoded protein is CASSLKRGEQFF.

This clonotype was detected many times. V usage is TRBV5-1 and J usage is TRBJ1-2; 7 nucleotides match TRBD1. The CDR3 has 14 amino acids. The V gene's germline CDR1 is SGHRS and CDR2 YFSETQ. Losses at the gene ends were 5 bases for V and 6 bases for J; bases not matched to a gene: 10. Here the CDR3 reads CASSFGQAANGYTF. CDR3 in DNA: TGCGCCAGCAGTTTTGGACAGGCTGCTAATGGCTACACCTTC.

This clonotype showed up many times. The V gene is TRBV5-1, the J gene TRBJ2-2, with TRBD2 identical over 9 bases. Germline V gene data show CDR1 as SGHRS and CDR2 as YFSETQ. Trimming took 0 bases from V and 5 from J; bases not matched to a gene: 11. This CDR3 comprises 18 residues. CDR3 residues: CASSLVSLAGARTGELFF. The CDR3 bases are TGCGCCAGCAGCTTGGTCTCCTTAGCGGGAGCTCGGACCGGGGAGCTGTTTTTT.

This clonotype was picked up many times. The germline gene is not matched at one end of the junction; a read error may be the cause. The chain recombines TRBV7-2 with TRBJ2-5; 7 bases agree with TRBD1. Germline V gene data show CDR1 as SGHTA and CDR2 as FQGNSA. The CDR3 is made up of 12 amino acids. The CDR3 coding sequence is TGTGCCAGCAGCTGGGGACAGCAGGCCCCGTGGTTC. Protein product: CASSWGQQAPWF.